Below are 23 T cell receptor beta chains sequenced from a single sample in a study of shared clonotypes between healthy human individuals. The protocol was immunoSEQ multiplex PCR, while the TCRdb copy is restricted to in-frame clones and leaves out a portion. Among over 2 million clones, approximately 90% were seen once, and the ten largest hold around 0.38%. The sequencing sample was made of naive CD4+ T cells from PBMCs. Subset meaning: CD45RA+ positively selected. All receptors derive from a man between 18 and 35 years old in good health. Some clones in this sample may be carry-over from other donors' samples.

V and J are TRBV5-1 and TRBJ2-7; D call uncertain. The V gene lost 2 bases and the J gene lost 0 bases, with 9 bases spanning the gap. Germline V gene data show CDR1 as SGHRS and CDR2 as YFSETQ. CDR3 size: 14 residues. Here the CDR3 DNA reads TGCGCCAGCAGCTTTAGGGCGGCCTCCTACGAGCAGTACTTC. Protein product: CASSFRAASYEQYF. Full variable domain (missing parts from reference TRBV5-1 and TRBJ2-7): KAGVTQTPRYLIKTRGQQVTLSCSPISGHRSVSWYQQTPGQGLQFLFEYFSETQRNKGNFPGRFSGRQFSNSRSEMNVSTLELGDSALYLCASSFRAASYEQYFGPGTRLTVT.

The chain has TRBV5-1 and TRBJ2-7; unclear D gene. CDR3 size: 13 residues. The germline gives CDR1 SGHRS, CDR2 YFSETQ. Trimming stripped 7 bases from V and 0 bases from J, with 11 bases between. The CDR3 is CASAVGSSYEQYF. In DNA form, the CDR3 reads TGCGCCAGCGCGGTGGGCAGCTCCTACGAGCAGTACTTC.

The chain carries TRBV28 and TRBJ2-1; D not certain. Looked up from germline, CDR1 is MDHEN and CDR2 is SYDVKM. The CDR3 runs 15 residues. The V and J ends lost 2 bases and 6 bases respectively, with 14 bases between them. The CDR3 loop reads CASSLGHADGNEQFF. The CDR3 DNA follows: TGTGCCAGCAGTTTAGGGCATGCGGATGGCAATGAGCAGTTCTTC.

This chain links TRBV10-1 with TRBJ2-7; D is undetermined. This CDR3 comprises 15 residues. Deletions cut 2 bases from V and 2 bases from J, with 13 bases between. In germline, CDR1 is WNHNN, CDR2 SYGVQD (reference sequence). CDR3 nucleotide sequence: TGCGCCAGCAGTGAGAAGGCGGACCGCACCTACGAGCAGTACTTC. Residues: CASSEKADRTYEQYF.

This rearrangement joins TRBV7-9 to TRBJ1-5; 7 bases agree with TRBD1. CDR1 and CDR2 from the germline V gene are SEHNR and FQNEAQ (reference sequence). The CDR3 totals 15 residues. The ends lost 2 bases at V and 5 bases at J; junction bases unmatched: 6. The CDR3 protein is CASSLSRGGDQPQHF. As DNA, the CDR3 is TGTGCCAGCAGCTTATCCAGGGGGGGGGATCAGCCCCAGCATTTT.

CDR3 nucleotides: TGTGCCAGCAGGGAGGGTGCTGGACAGGGGGCTTTCGGGTACACTGAAGCTTTCTTT. This encodes CASREGAGQGAFGYTEAFF. This chain uses TRBV9 with TRBJ1-1; 11 bases match TRBD1. J was trimmed by 3 bases and V by 5 bases; bases with no gene match: 18. In germline, CDR1 is SGDLS, CDR2 YYNGEE. This CDR3 region has 19 residues.

The rearrangement links TRBV6-1 to TRBJ2-1; D remains ambiguous. In germline, CDR1 is MNHNS, CDR2 SASEGT. CDR3 length: 13 amino acids. V lost 5 bases, J lost 7 bases, and 12 bases lay in between. The CDR3, as DNA: TGTGCCAGCAGTCCTAGGTCCCTTAATGAGCAGTTCTTC. This encodes CASSPRSLNEQFF.

The chain joins TRBV9 to TRBJ2-3; 8 nucleotides align to TRBD2. Germline CDR1 SGDLS, CDR2 YYNGEE. This CDR3 is 15 amino acids long. The V segment lost 4 bases and the J segment 4 bases; nucleotides outside the gene matches: 8. CDR3 sequence: CASSPSGQVPDTQYF. For the CDR3, the DNA is TGTGCCAGCAGCCCTAGCGGGCAAGTCCCAGATACGCAGTATTTT.

This chain connects TRBV6-1 to TRBJ1-1; D gene uncertain. This CDR3 has 16 amino acids. Trimming took off 0 bases at V and 3 bases at J, with 14 bases between the two ends. Germline values: CDR1 MNHNS, CDR2 SASEGT. The CDR3 nucleotides are TGTGCCAGCAGTGAAGCGCACTCCCTGAGGCACACTGAAGCTTTCTTT. It specifies CASSEAHSLRHTEAFF.

The chain links TRBV29-1 to TRBJ2-1; 7 nucleotides agree with TRBD1. The ends lost 7 bases at V and 0 bases at J; junction bases unmatched: 3. The CDR3 spans 13 residues. Germline V gene data show CDR1 as SQVTM and CDR2 as ANQGSEA. CDR3 protein: CSADRVSYNEQFF. In DNA, the CDR3 is TGCAGCGCAGACAGGGTCTCCTACAATGAGCAGTTCTTC.

This clone has a single count. This sample includes further DNA sequences coding for the same CDR3. The chain's CDR3 is CASSLGTGYYGYTF. The CDR3, as DNA: TGTGCCAGCAGCTTAGGGACAGGGTACTATGGCTACACCTTC. The chain uses TRBV11-2 and TRBJ1-2; 8 bases agree with TRBD1. The CDR3 is 14 residues long. V lost 1 base, J lost 3 bases, and 1 base stayed unmatched. Germline CDR1 is SGHAT and CDR2 is FQNNGV.

The chain joins TRBV9 to TRBJ2-5; TRBD1 is a possible D gene (5 bases). The V end lost 4 bases, the J end lost 5 bases, and 12 bases lay between the germline ends. The CDR3 is 13 amino acids. Germline lookup yields CDR1 SGDLS and CDR2 YYNGEE. The CDR3 nucleotides are TGTGCCAGCAGCCCAGGGTCTTACGAGACCCAGTACTTC. This codes for CASSPGSYETQYF.

The chain employs TRBV9 and TRBJ2-7; 10 positions match TRBD1. Per the germline V gene, CDR1 is SGDLS and CDR2 is YYNGEE. This CDR3 spans 15 amino acids. V lost 4 bases and J lost 2; bases outside the gene matches: 6. In DNA, the CDR3 is TGTGCCAGCAGCCCGTCAGGACAGGGGGCCTACGAGCAGTACTTC. Protein: CASSPSGQGAYEQYF.

The chain links TRBV5-1 to TRBJ2-5; D is unresolved. CDR3 length equals 14 residues. Per germline, CDR1 SGHRS and CDR2 YFSETQ. V shed 1 base and J shed 2 bases, with 9 bases lying between them. CDR3 DNA: TGCGCCAGCAGCTTGTTAGACTCACAAGAGACCCAGTACTTC. The encoded protein is CASSLLDSQETQYF.

The chain links TRBV19 to TRBJ2-1, with 10 bases matching TRBD1. This CDR3 has 15 amino acids. CDR1 and CDR2 (germline): LNHDA, SQIVND (reference sequence). V dropped 6 bases and J dropped 7; count of bases not matched to a gene: 9. The CDR3 sequence: CASSAGQGRRNEQFF. In nucleotides, the CDR3 is TGTGCCAGTAGCGCGGGACAGGGGAGGAGGAATGAGCAGTTCTTC.

The chain couples TRBV30 to TRBJ2-3, with 12 bases lining up with TRBD1. The germline CDR1 and CDR2 sequences are GTSNPN and SVGIG (reference sequence). The CDR3 has 16 residues. Losses at the gene ends were 5 bases for V and 5 bases for J; bases not matched to a gene: 11. In DNA, the CDR3 is TGTGCCTGGGTACACTGGGACAGGGGGCGAAAAGATACGCAGTATTTT. Amino acids: CAWVHWDRGRKDTQYF.

The chain links TRBV6-6 to TRBJ1-2; D unresolved. V shed 6 bases and J shed 4 bases, with 15 bases lying between them. Per germline, CDR1 MNHNY and CDR2 SVGAGI (reference sequence). The length of the CDR3 is 14 residues. CDR3 coding DNA: TGTGCCAGCAGACCCTCTACGGGTCTCTATGGCTACACCTTC. Its protein product is CASRPSTGLYGYTF.

This rearrangement joins TRBV18 to TRBJ1-1; D is ambiguous. Germline lookup yields CDR1 KGHSH and CDR2 LQKENI. CDR3 size: 14 residues. Trimming cost V 2 bases and J 0 bases, with 7 bases left between them. CDR3 loop: CASSPGVLNTEAFF. DNA of the CDR3: TGTGCCAGCTCACCAGGTGTCCTGAACACTGAAGCTTTCTTT.

The rearrangement uses TRBV28 and TRBJ1-1; no clear D gene. Germline values: CDR1 MDHEN, CDR2 SYDVKM. This CDR3 has 15 amino acids. Trimming removed 5 bases from V and 1 base from J, with 14 bases in between. The CDR3 DNA follows: TGTGCCAGCAGTCCTCACGGCGGAGGGAACACTGAAGCTTTCTTT. The encoded protein is CASSPHGGGNTEAFF.

The chain joins TRBV7-9 to TRBJ2-2; 8 nucleotides align to TRBD2. The CDR3 sequence is 15 residues long. The trim removed 1 base at V and 3 bases at J, leaving 1 base unmatched. The germline CDR1 and CDR2 sequences are SEHNR and FQNEAQ (reference sequence). The CDR3 spells CASSLGAGDTGELFF. The CDR3 DNA is TGTGCCAGCAGCTTAGGAGCGGGAGACACCGGGGAGCTGTTTTTT.

This sequence joins TRBV19 and TRBJ1-1; D is possibly TRBD1 (6 bases). The CDR3 sequence is 13 residues long. Germline CDR1 LNHDA, CDR2 SQIVND (reference sequence). V was pared by 3 bases and J by 11 bases, with 16 bases between. The CDR3 is CASSIGQSLTAFF. The DNA for the CDR3 is TGTGCCAGTAGTATTGGACAGTCATTGACGGCTTTCTTT.

The chain carries TRBV30 and TRBJ1-1; 7 positions match TRBD1. The CDR3 is made up of 12 amino acids. Per germline, CDR1 GTSNPN and CDR2 SVGIG (reference sequence). V lost 7 bases, J lost 5 bases, and 7 bases stayed unmatched. The CDR3 DNA reads as TGTGCCTTCGAGGGGGCAGGGACTGAAGCTTTCTTT. Translation gives CAFEGAGTEAFF.

The chain joins TRBV5-4 to TRBJ1-1; the D gene is possibly TRBD1 (6 bases). V lost 0 bases, J lost 4 bases, and 10 bases lay in between. Germline loops: CDR1 SGHNT, CDR2 YYREEE (reference sequence). There are 14 residues in the CDR3. The CDR3 region is CASSLEGGRTEAFF. CDR3 bases: TGTGCCAGCAGCTTGGAGGGGGGTCGCACTGAAGCTTTCTTT.